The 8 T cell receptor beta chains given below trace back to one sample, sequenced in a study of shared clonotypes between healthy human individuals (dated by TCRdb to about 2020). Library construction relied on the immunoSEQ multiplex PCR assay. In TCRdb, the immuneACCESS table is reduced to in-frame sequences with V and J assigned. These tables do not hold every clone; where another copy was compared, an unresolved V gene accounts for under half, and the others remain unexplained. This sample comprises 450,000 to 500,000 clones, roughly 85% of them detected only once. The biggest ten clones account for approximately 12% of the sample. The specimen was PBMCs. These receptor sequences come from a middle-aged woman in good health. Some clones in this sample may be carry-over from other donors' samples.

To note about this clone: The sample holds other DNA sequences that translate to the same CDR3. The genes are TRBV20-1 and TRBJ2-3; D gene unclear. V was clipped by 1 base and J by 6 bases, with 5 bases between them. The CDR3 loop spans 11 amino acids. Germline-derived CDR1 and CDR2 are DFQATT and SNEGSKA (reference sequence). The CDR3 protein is CSARVGDTQYF. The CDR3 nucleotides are TGCAGTGCTAGAGTGGGGGATACGCAGTATTTT.

This chain's CDR3 is CASSSPGLSSNEQFF. CDR3 in DNA: TGTGCCAGCAGCTCCCCCGGTCTCTCGAGCAATGAGCAGTTCTTC. The V call is TRBV7-3, the J call TRBJ2-1; no definite D call. Per the germline V gene, CDR1 is SGHTA and CDR2 is FQGTGA. This CDR3 spans 15 amino acids. The ends were cut back, 4 bases at V and 6 bases at J, with 16 bases in the middle.

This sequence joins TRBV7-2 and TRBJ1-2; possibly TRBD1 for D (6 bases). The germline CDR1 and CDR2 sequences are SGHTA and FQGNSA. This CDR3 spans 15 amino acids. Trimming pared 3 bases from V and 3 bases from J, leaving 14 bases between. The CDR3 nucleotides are TGTGCCAGCAGCTTCCGCAGGGGACAAGACTATGGCTACACCTTC. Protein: CASSFRRGQDYGYTF.

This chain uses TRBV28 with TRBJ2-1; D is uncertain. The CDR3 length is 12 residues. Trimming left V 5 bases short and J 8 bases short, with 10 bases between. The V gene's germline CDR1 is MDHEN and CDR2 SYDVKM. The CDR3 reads CASSLQFDEQFF. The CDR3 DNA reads TGTGCCAGCAGTCTCCAGTTCGATGAGCAGTTCTTC.

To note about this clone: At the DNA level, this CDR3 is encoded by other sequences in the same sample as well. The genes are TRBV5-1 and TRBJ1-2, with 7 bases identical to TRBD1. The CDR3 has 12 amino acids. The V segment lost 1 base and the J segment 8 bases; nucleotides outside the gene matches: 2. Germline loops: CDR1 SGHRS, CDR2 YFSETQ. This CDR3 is CASSLTGEGYTF. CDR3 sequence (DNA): TGCGCCAGCAGCTTGACAGGGGAAGGCTACACCTTC.

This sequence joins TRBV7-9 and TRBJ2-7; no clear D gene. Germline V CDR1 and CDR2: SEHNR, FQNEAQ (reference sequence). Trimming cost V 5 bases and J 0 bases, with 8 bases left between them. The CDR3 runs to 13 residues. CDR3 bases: TGTGCCAGCAGCGTAGATTTCTCCTACGAGCAGTACTTC. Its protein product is CASSVDFSYEQYF.

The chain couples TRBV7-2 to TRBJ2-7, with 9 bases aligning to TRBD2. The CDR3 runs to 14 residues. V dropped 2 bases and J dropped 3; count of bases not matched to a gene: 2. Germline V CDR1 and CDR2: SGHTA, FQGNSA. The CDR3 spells CASSLLAGNYEQYF. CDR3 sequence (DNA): TGTGCCAGCAGCTTACTAGCGGGAAACTACGAGCAGTACTTC.

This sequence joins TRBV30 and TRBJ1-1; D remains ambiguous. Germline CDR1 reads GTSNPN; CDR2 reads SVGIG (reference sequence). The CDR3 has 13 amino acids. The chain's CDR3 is CANSRLMNTEAFF. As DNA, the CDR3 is TGTGCTAACTCGAGGCTTATGAACACTGAAGCTTTCTTT.